The rows below give T cell receptor beta chains drawn from one sample of a study of CD8 T cells in Susac syndrome. TCRdb passed the immunoSEQ multiplex PCR reads through MiXCR, listing each CDR3 protein once. The sample contains under 85,000 distinct CDR3 sequences, around 94% of which appear only once. The sequencing sample was made of CD8+ T cells from PBMCs. These receptors originate from a human donor with Susac syndrome. Each CDR3 is given with its conserved first and last residue. A D gene is named only where the DNA matches it firmly. Clone size is stated in some rows and not others, as once, few, many or a class when expanded.

size,J,V,D,length,CDR3,DNA
-,TRBJ1-2,TRBV7-9,TRBD1,13,CASSFGDRDGYTF,TGTGCCAGCAGCTTTGGGGACAGGGATGGCTACACCTTC
-,TRBJ1-1,TRBV30,-,14,CAWSPDSVNTEAFF,TGTGCCTGGAGTCCGGACAGCGTGAACACTGAAGCTTTCTTT
-,TRBJ2-1,TRBV5-5,-,14,CASSPEDLNNEQFF,TGTGCCAGCAGCCCGGAGGATCTCAACAATGAGCAGTTCTTC
once,TRBJ2-2,TRBV20-1,-,14,CSASPGRITGELFF,TGCAGTGCTTCCCCAGGGAGGATTACCGGGGAGCTGTTTTTT
-,TRBJ2-5,TRBV12-3/TRBV12-4,TRBD2,18,CASSLRRTSGGVQETQYF,TGTGCCAGCAGTTTGCGTAGGACTAGCGGGGGGGTCCAAGAGACCCAGTACTTC
once,TRBJ2-7,TRBV4-2,TRBD2,16,CASSQVWASGSYEQYF,TGTGCCAGCAGCCAAGTATGGGCTAGCGGGAGCTACGAGCAGTACTTC
-,TRBJ1-5,TRBV10-3,-,12,CAISEHNQPQHF,TGTGCCATCAGTGAGCACAATCAGCCCCAGCATTTT
-,TRBJ2-6,TRBV28,-,14,CASSLFPGANVLTF,TGTGCCAGCAGTTTGTTTCCTGGGGCCAACGTCCTGACTTTC
-,TRBJ2-3,TRBV6-4,-,14,CASSDTGSSRTQYF,TGTGCCAGCAGTGACACGGGCTCCTCGCGTACGCAGTATTTT
-,TRBJ1-5,TRBV5-1,-,16,CASSEGPIEGNQPQHF,TGCGCCAGCAGCGAAGGTCCAATAGAGGGCAATCAGCCCCAGCATTTT
-,TRBJ2-7,TRBV7-9,-,13,CASSFSGDYAQYF,TGTGCCAGCAGCTTTTCAGGGGACTACGCGCAGTACTTC
-,TRBJ2-1,TRBV6-1,TRBD2,15,CATHTAGVVYNEQFF,TGTGCCACACACACAGCGGGAGTTGTTTACAATGAGCAGTTCTTC
-,TRBJ2-3,TRBV9,-,15,CASSVAGPSTDTQYF,TGTGCCAGCAGCGTAGCCGGGCCTAGCACAGATACGCAGTATTTT
-,TRBJ1-2,TRBV5-6,TRBD1,16,CASSLAWDREIPGYTF,TGTGCCAGCAGCTTGGCCTGGGACAGGGAAATCCCTGGCTACACCTTC
-,TRBJ2-2,TRBV13,-,13,CASSGAVAGELFF,TGTGCCAGCAGTGGGGCGGTGGCCGGGGAGCTGTTTTTT
-,TRBJ2-7,TRBV20-1,-,10,CSARPYEQYF,TGCAGTGCGCGGCCCTACGAGCAGTACTTC
-,TRBJ2-5,TRBV5-6,-,14,CASTNRGLMETQYF,TGTGCCAGCACCAATCGGGGTCTTATGGAGACCCAGTACTTC
-,TRBJ2-2,TRBV4-2,TRBD1,17,CASSQPPGQGATGELFF,TGTGCCAGCAGCCAGCCCCCGGGACAGGGAGCCACCGGGGAGCTGTTTTTT
-,TRBJ1-2,TRBV27,-,11,CASDGPYGYTF,TGTGCCAGCGACGGCCCCTATGGCTACACCTTC
-,TRBJ1-1,TRBV30,-,15,CAWNGPLEGNTEAFF,TGTGCCTGGAACGGCCCCTTAGAGGGGAACACTGAAGCTTTCTTT
-,TRBJ2-1,TRBV11-2,TRBD2,15,CASSPLAGGNNEQFF,TGTGCCAGCAGCCCCTTAGCGGGAGGAAACAATGAGCAGTTCTTC
-,TRBJ2-7,TRBV6-2/TRBV6-3,-,13,CASSSWGPYEQYF,TGTGCCAGCAGTTCTTGGGGACCCTACGAGCAGTACTTC
-,TRBJ2-6,TRBV7-8,TRBD1,16,CASRTGDLGGANVLTF,TGTGCCAGCAGAACAGGGGATCTGGGAGGGGCCAACGTCCTGACTTTC
-,TRBJ1-2,TRBV5-4,TRBD1,15,CASSQRGQGNYGYTF,TGTGCCAGCAGCCAGAGGGGACAGGGGAACTATGGCTACACCTTC
-,TRBJ1-3,TRBV3-1,-,15,CASSQQGIPGNTIYF,TGTGCCAGCAGCCAACAGGGGATTCCTGGAAACACCATATATTTT
-,TRBJ2-1,TRBV13,-,13,CASSGPGAVEQFF,TGTGCCAGCAGCGGACCAGGGGCCGTTGAGCAGTTCTTC
-,TRBJ2-1,TRBV4-1,-,15,CASSQIDAIYNEQFF,TGCGCCAGCAGCCAGATAGATGCGATATACAATGAGCAGTTCTTC
-,TRBJ2-2,TRBV15,TRBD2,15,CATSGGTSYTGELFF,TGTGCCACCAGCGGAGGGACTAGCTACACCGGGGAGCTGTTTTTT
-,TRBJ1-1,TRBV6-2/TRBV6-3,-,13,CASIPVWDTEAFF,TGTGCCAGCATCCCTGTTTGGGACACTGAAGCTTTCTTT
-,TRBJ2-1,TRBV28,TRBD2,12,CASEERGNEQFF,TGTGCCTCAGAGGAGCGGGGTAATGAGCAGTTCTTC
-,TRBJ2-2,TRBV6-6,-,15,CASSYSTGWTGELFF,TGTGCCAGCAGTTACTCTACAGGGTGGACCGGGGAGCTGTTTTTT
-,TRBJ2-1,TRBV25-1,-,14,CASSRAGNYNEQFF,TGTGCCAGCTCCCGGGCAGGGAATTACAATGAGCAGTTCTTC
-,TRBJ2-7,TRBV27,-,13,CASGLRSSYEQYF,TGTGCCTCGGGACTCAGGAGCTCCTACGAGCAGTACTTC
-,TRBJ2-1,TRBV5-6,-,14,CASSLEGVYNEQFF,TGTGCCAGCAGCTTGGAGGGAGTCTACAATGAGCAGTTCTTC
-,TRBJ2-7,TRBV29-1,-,10,CSVASAEQYF,TGCAGCGTTGCGAGTGCCGAGCAGTACTTC
-,TRBJ2-1,TRBV6-1,TRBD2,16,CASSELAGSSYNEQFF,TGTGCCAGCAGTGAACTAGCGGGCAGCTCCTACAATGAGCAGTTCTTC
-,TRBJ2-5,TRBV4-1,-,14,CASSLYWAEETQYF,TGCGCCAGCAGCCTTTATTGGGCGGAAGAGACCCAGTACTTC
-,TRBJ1-4,TRBV4-3,TRBD1,19,CASSPLALGDSSTNEKLFF,TGCGCCAGCAGCCCCCTCGCCTTGGGGGACAGCTCTACTAATGAAAAACTGTTTTTT
-,TRBJ2-7,TRBV30,-,14,CAWSVQGGSYEQYF,TGTGCCTGGAGTGTACAGGGCGGGAGCTACGAGCAGTACTTC
few,TRBJ2-5,TRBV15,-,13,CATSGDVWETQYF,TGTGCCACCAGCGGGGACGTTTGGGAGACCCAGTACTTC
-,TRBJ2-7,TRBV30,-,13,CAYEAGASYEQYF,TGTGCCTACGAGGCAGGGGCTTCCTACGAGCAGTACTTC
-,TRBJ1-4,TRBV6-5,TRBD1,15,CASSSDRGRYEKLFF,TGTGCCAGCAGCTCGGACAGGGGGCGGTATGAAAAACTGTTTTTT
-,TRBJ2-3,TRBV20-1,TRBD2,14,CSAFGGGGTDTQYF,TGCAGTGCTTTCGGGGGGGGCGGCACAGATACGCAGTATTTT
-,TRBJ1-2,TRBV29-1,-,8,CSGDGYTF,TGCAGCGGGGATGGCTACACCTTC
-,TRBJ2-7,TRBV27,-,15,CASSSTGTLAYEQYF,TGTGCCAGCAGTTCCACCGGGACACTTGCCTACGAGCAGTACTTC
-,TRBJ2-7,TRBV19,-,14,CASSFLGTSYEQYF,TGTGCCAGTAGCTTTTTGGGGACGTCCTACGAGCAGTACTTC
few,TRBJ1-1,TRBV6-5,-,15,CASSYGQGLNTEAFF,TGTGCCAGCAGTTACGGGCAGGGCTTGAACACTGAAGCTTTCTTT
-,TRBJ1-4,TRBV7-2,-,16,CASSFSLGSGTEKLFF,TGTGCCAGCAGCTTTTCTCTTGGGTCGGGGACTGAAAAACTGTTTTTT
-,TRBJ2-5,TRBV7-9,TRBD2,18,CASTLLTSGRAGRETQYF,TGTGCCAGCACCCTCTTAACTAGCGGGAGGGCCGGCCGAGAGACCCAGTACTTC
-,TRBJ2-2,TRBV5-6,-,13,CASSLSAAGELFF,TGTGCCAGCAGCTTGTCGGCGGCCGGGGAGCTGTTTTTT
-,TRBJ2-7,TRBV4-2,-,14,CASSQDTGSYEQYF,TGTGCCAGCAGCCAAGATACAGGTTCCTACGAGCAGTACTTC
-,TRBJ2-7,TRBV30,-,12,CAWSVRDYEQYF,TGTGCCTGGAGCGTGAGGGATTACGAGCAGTACTTC
-,TRBJ2-1,TRBV7-9,-,14,CASSLEDSYNEQFF,TGTGCCAGCAGCTTAGAGGATTCCTACAATGAGCAGTTCTTC
-,TRBJ2-1,TRBV30,TRBD2,15,CAWKSGTSGRDEQFF,TGTGCCTGGAAGTCCGGGACTAGCGGGAGAGATGAGCAGTTCTTC
-,TRBJ2-5,TRBV25-1,-,12,CASGGGSETQYF,TGTGCCAGCGGGGGGGGCTCAGAGACCCAGTACTTC